These 28 T cell receptor beta chains originate from one sample sequenced in a study of OX40 agonist ivuxolimab in advanced cancers. Library prep was done by the immunoSEQ multiplex PCR assay. Here the immuneACCESS table is served through TCRdb, limited to in-frame sequences with V and J called. Missing clones are a known gap in these copies; in checked studies unresolved V genes cover under half, and the rest lacks a known reason. In this sample the table shows about 86,000 clones, roughly 89% of which occur a single time. The ten largest account for roughly 8.7% of the sample. Here the sequenced sample was CD4+ or CD8+ T cells sorted from blood, taken in a trial of the OX40 agonist ivuxolimab. All receptors come from an adult with an advanced solid tumor such as melanoma, head and neck, liver or kidney cancer.

CDR3 sequence (DNA): TGTGCCAGCAGCCTCGGGGTTCAGCCCCAGCATTTT. It is translated as CASSLGVQPQHF. The chain recombines TRBV7-8 with TRBJ1-5; no firm D call. Germline CDR1 and CDR2: SGHVS and FQNEAQ. The CDR3 runs to 12 residues. Trimming removed 5 bases from V and 6 bases from J, with 8 bases in between.

The chain employs TRBV19 and TRBJ1-2; 7 positions match TRBD1. CDR3 length: 16 residues. V gave up 7 bases and J gave up 3 bases; unmatched junction bases: 14. In germline, CDR1 is LNHDA, CDR2 SQIVND (reference sequence). The CDR3: CASTAGTDVFYYGYTF. CDR3 bases: TGTGCCAGTACCGCCGGGACAGACGTTTTTTACTATGGCTACACCTTC.

The gene calls are TRBV7-6 and TRBJ2-2, with D uncertain. V was trimmed by 2 bases and J by 5 bases, leaving 0 bases between them. Per germline, CDR1 SGHVS and CDR2 FNYEAQ. The CDR3 contains 11 residues. In DNA, the CDR3 is TGTGCCAGCAGCTTAACCGGGGAGCTGTTTTTT. This sequence encodes CASSLTGELFF.

Written as DNA, the CDR3 is TGTGCCTGGAGCAACAGGGGACCCTATGGCTACACCTTC. As protein: CAWSNRGPYGYTF. The chain joins TRBV30 to TRBJ1-2, with 7 bases fitting TRBD1. V lost 3 bases and J lost 4; bases outside the gene matches: 5. CDR3 size: 13 residues. In germline, CDR1 is GTSNPN, CDR2 SVGIG (reference sequence).

The V gene is TRBV7-9, the J gene TRBJ1-1; TRBD1 is a possible D gene (6 bases). Trimming took off 10 bases at V and 4 bases at J, with 25 bases between the two ends. Germline V gene lookup returns CDR1 SEHNR and CDR2 FQNEAQ (reference sequence). CDR3 length: 16 amino acids. The CDR3 DNA reads TGTGCCACTCTGAAAAAGGACAGCCGGGGTGGCACTGAAGCTTTCTTT. Its protein product is CATLKKDSRGGTEAFF.

The CDR3 DNA is TGTGCCAGTGGGGGAGGACAGGGTACAGATACGCAGTATTTT. Its translation: CASGGGQGTDTQYF. V and J are TRBV19 and TRBJ2-3; 8 nucleotides align to TRBD1. The CDR3 sequence is 14 residues long. The germline V gene encodes CDR1 LNHDA and CDR2 SQIVND (reference sequence). V gave up 8 bases and J gave up 3 bases; unmatched junction bases: 7.

The chain has TRBV6-6 and TRBJ1-4; 8 bases line up with TRBD1. The CDR3 runs 15 residues. V was clipped by 1 base and J by 7 bases; unmatched bases: 5. The germline CDR1 and CDR2 sequences are MNHNY and SVGAGI (reference sequence). As DNA, the CDR3 is TGTGCCAGCAGTTACTTGGACAGGGTTAGTGAAAAACTGTTTTTT. Translation gives CASSYLDRVSEKLFF.

The V and J genes are TRBV13 and TRBJ2-2, with D tentatively TRBD1 (6 bases). Trimming removed 1 base at V and 0 bases at J, with 12 bases between. Germline V lookup: CDR1 PRHDT, CDR2 FYEKMQ (reference sequence). This CDR3 has 17 amino acids. The CDR3 bases are TGTGCCAGCAGCTTAGATTATGGGGGCGCGAACACCGGGGAGCTGTTTTTT. Amino acid sequence: CASSLDYGGANTGELFF.

The V and J genes are TRBV7-3 and TRBJ1-3; D is undetermined. CDR3 length: 16 amino acids. CDR1 and CDR2 from the germline V gene are SGHTA and FQGTGA. V lost 1 base to trimming and J lost 0 bases, with 10 bases between them. Here the CDR3 reads CASSLMPGSSGNTIYF. Written as DNA, the CDR3 is TGTGCCAGCAGCTTAATGCCGGGGAGCTCTGGAAACACCATATATTTT.

The chain couples TRBV30 to TRBJ2-5; 7 positions agree with TRBD1. V lost 2 bases and J lost 7; bases outside the gene matches: 13. CDR1 GTSNPN and CDR2 SVGIG come from the germline V gene (reference sequence). This CDR3 has 15 residues. For the CDR3, the DNA is TGTGCCTGGAGTTTGGGGGTGGGACAGTCGGGGACCCAGTACTTC. Translated, it gives CAWSLGVGQSGTQYF.

The chain joins TRBV4-1 to TRBJ1-1; no clear D gene. There are 12 residues in the CDR3. Trimming left V 2 bases short and J 0 bases short, with 1 base between. Germline CDR1 is MGHRA and CDR2 is YSYEKL. The CDR3 region is CASSQLNTEAFF. DNA for the CDR3: TGCGCCAGCAGCCAACTGAACACTGAAGCTTTCTTT.

This chain uses TRBV5-4 with TRBJ1-2; 11 nucleotides align to TRBD1. Per the germline V gene, CDR1 is SGHNT and CDR2 is YYREEE (reference sequence). This CDR3 contains 14 residues. Unmatched junction bases numbered 8, after V lost 5 bases and J lost 8 bases. This chain's CDR3 is CASRDGQGASGYTF. The CDR3 coding sequence is TGTGCCAGCAGAGATGGACAGGGGGCGTCGGGCTACACCTTC.

V gene TRBV28 combines with J gene TRBJ2-7; no clear D. V dropped 7 bases and J dropped 0 bases, with 10 bases sitting between them. This CDR3 has 13 amino acids. Germline-derived CDR1 and CDR2 are MDHEN and SYDVKM. Here the CDR3 DNA reads TGTGCCAGCACCACCCAAGGCTCCTACGAGCAGTACTTC. Amino acids: CASTTQGSYEQYF.

V gene TRBV28 combines with J gene TRBJ2-3; 8 bases line up with TRBD1. Per germline, CDR1 MDHEN and CDR2 SYDVKM. The CDR3 is 13 residues long. V trimming: 4 bases; J trimming: 6 bases; junction bases outside the gene matches: 3. CDR3 nucleotide sequence: TGTGCCAGCAGTTCAGGGGGCGGGGATACGCAGTATTTT. Encoded protein: CASSSGGGDTQYF. The full variable domain, its missing parts supplied by reference TRBV28 and TRBJ2-3, is DVKVTQSSRYLVKRTGEKVFLECVQDMDHENMFWYRQDPGLGLRLIYFSYDVKMKEKGDIPEGYSVSREKKERFSLILESASTNQTSMYLCASSSGGGDTQYFGPGTRLTVL.

V is TRBV18 and J is TRBJ2-4; 9 positions agree with TRBD1. The CDR3 consists of 14 residues. The junction had 5 bases not matched to a gene; V was cut back by 3 bases and J by 8 bases. Germline CDR1 KGHSH, CDR2 LQKENI. CDR3: CASSPPDRGDIQYF. In DNA, the CDR3 is TGTGCCAGCTCACCTCCCGACAGGGGGGACATTCAGTACTTC.

The gene calls are TRBV28 and TRBJ2-2, with 10 bases aligning to TRBD2. The CDR3 consists of 16 residues. The trim removed 4 bases at V and 7 bases at J, leaving 9 bases unmatched. Germline V lookup: CDR1 MDHEN, CDR2 SYDVKM. The CDR3 DNA follows: TGTGCCAGCAGTTGGACCCTAGCGGGAGAGGGCGGGGAGCTGTTTTTT. It specifies CASSWTLAGEGGELFF.

The chain's CDR3 is CASSAVSEAFF. CDR3 coding DNA: TGTGCCAGCAGTGCCGTCAGTGAAGCTTTCTTT. This sequence joins TRBV2 and TRBJ1-1; no definite D call. Germline V gives CDR1 SNHLY, CDR2 FYNNEI. The V end lost 4 bases, the J end lost 7 bases, and 7 bases lay between the germline ends. The CDR3 sequence is 11 residues long.

The gene calls are TRBV27 and TRBJ1-5; tentative D call: TRBD1 (6 bases). This CDR3 is 13 amino acids long. V was pared by 3 bases and J by 7 bases, with 10 bases between. Per germline, CDR1 MNHEY and CDR2 SMNVEV (reference sequence). CDR3 sequence: CASSFGTQQPQHF. In nucleotides, the CDR3 is TGTGCCAGCAGTTTTGGGACACAACAGCCCCAGCATTTT.

V is TRBV15 and J is TRBJ2-5; no clear D gene. Germline loops: CDR1 LNHNV, CDR2 YYDKDF (reference sequence). This CDR3 has 15 amino acids. Deletions cut 3 bases from V and 4 bases from J, with 15 bases between. The CDR3: CATSSSPDMGETQYF. In DNA form, the CDR3 reads TGTGCCACCAGCAGTAGCCCCGACATGGGAGAGACCCAGTACTTC.

This clone was seen at least ten times. The chain joins TRBV27 to TRBJ1-2; 9 bases are a match to TRBD1. CDR1 is MNHEY, CDR2 SMNVEV, per germline (reference sequence). The CDR3 totals 14 residues. Losses at the gene ends were 6 bases for V and 8 bases for J; bases not matched to a gene: 10. CDR3 in amino acids: CASSLGQGRRGYTF. The CDR3 region has the DNA TGTGCCAGCAGCCTCGGACAGGGGAGGAGGGGCTACACCTTC.

This clone was found a few times. The V and J genes are TRBV13 and TRBJ1-5; 10 bases line up with TRBD1. With V trimmed by 4 bases and J by 4 bases, 1 base remained unmatched. CDR3 length: 14 residues. Germline-derived CDR1 and CDR2 are PRHDT and FYEKMQ (reference sequence). In DNA, the CDR3 is TGTGCCAGCAGCTCGGGACAGGGGAATCAGCCCCAGCATTTT. This sequence encodes CASSSGQGNQPQHF.

This chain links TRBV27 with TRBJ2-1; 7 positions match TRBD1. Looked up from germline, CDR1 is MNHEY and CDR2 is SMNVEV (reference sequence). The CDR3 contains 13 residues. The trim removed 0 bases at V and 7 bases at J, leaving 0 bases unmatched. The DNA of the CDR3 is TGTGCCAGCAGTTTATCGGACAGGAATGAGCAGTTCTTC. Its protein is CASSLSDRNEQFF.

The gene calls are TRBV13 and TRBJ2-1, with D possibly being TRBD1 or TRBD2 (5 bases each). The CDR3 runs 15 residues. V lost 5 bases to trimming and J lost 5 bases, with 16 bases between them. Germline CDR1 and CDR2: PRHDT and FYEKMQ (reference sequence). The CDR3 region is CASSHPGPGHNEQFF. CDR3 bases: TGTGCCAGCAGCCACCCAGGGCCGGGGCACAATGAGCAGTTCTTC.

The chain carries TRBV5-1 and TRBJ2-7; D possibly uses TRBD1 or TRBD2 (5 bases each). Germline CDR1 reads SGHRS; CDR2 reads YFSETQ. The CDR3 has 14 amino acids. The V and J ends lost 0 bases and 4 bases respectively, with 11 bases between them. The CDR3 nucleotides are TGCGCCAGCAGCTTGGATGGGGGTTGGTACGAGCAGTACTTC. Protein product: CASSLDGGWYEQYF.

J is TRBJ2-3 and V is TRBV5-1; possibly TRBD1 for D (5 bases). V was clipped by 0 bases and J by 6 bases, with 11 bases between them. The CDR3 contains 14 residues. Germline CDR1 is SGHRS and CDR2 is YFSETQ. The CDR3 DNA reads as TGCGCCAGCAGCTTGGAATGGGGCCCCGATACGCAGTATTTT. It codes for CASSLEWGPDTQYF.

This chain uses TRBV15 with TRBJ1-5; TRBD1 might be the D (5 bases). Trimming took 9 bases from V and 1 from J, leaving 16 bases between them. The V gene's germline CDR1 is LNHNV and CDR2 YYDKDF (reference sequence). The CDR3 extends over 15 amino acids. CDR3 amino acids: CATGSGGVSNQPQHF. The CDR3 region has the DNA TGTGCCACGGGAAGTGGAGGGGTGAGCAATCAGCCCCAGCATTTT. The full variable domain, in which reference TRBV15 and TRBJ1-5 provide the parts outside the CDR3, is DAMVIQNPRYQVTQFGKPVTLSCSQTLNHNVMYWYQQKSSQAPKLLFHYYDKDFNNEADTPDNFQSRRPNTSFCFLDIRSPGLGDTAMYLCATGSGGVSNQPQHFGDGTRLSIL.

The J gene is TRBJ2-7, the V gene TRBV7-9; D is uncertain. Deletions cut 5 bases from V and 4 bases from J, with 9 bases between. The CDR3 runs to 12 residues. Per germline, CDR1 SEHNR and CDR2 FQNEAQ (reference sequence). CDR3 protein: CASSPRPYEQYF. The CDR3 nucleotides are TGTGCCAGCAGCCCACGCCCATACGAGCAGTACTTC.

This clone was found once. The chain joins TRBV21-1 to TRBJ2-2. TRBV21-1 is termed a pseudogene. The CDR3 extends over 14 amino acids. The CDR3 DNA reads as TGTGCCAGCAGCAAATGCCCGAACACCGGGGAGCTGTTTTTT. Translating gives CASSKCPNTGELFF.